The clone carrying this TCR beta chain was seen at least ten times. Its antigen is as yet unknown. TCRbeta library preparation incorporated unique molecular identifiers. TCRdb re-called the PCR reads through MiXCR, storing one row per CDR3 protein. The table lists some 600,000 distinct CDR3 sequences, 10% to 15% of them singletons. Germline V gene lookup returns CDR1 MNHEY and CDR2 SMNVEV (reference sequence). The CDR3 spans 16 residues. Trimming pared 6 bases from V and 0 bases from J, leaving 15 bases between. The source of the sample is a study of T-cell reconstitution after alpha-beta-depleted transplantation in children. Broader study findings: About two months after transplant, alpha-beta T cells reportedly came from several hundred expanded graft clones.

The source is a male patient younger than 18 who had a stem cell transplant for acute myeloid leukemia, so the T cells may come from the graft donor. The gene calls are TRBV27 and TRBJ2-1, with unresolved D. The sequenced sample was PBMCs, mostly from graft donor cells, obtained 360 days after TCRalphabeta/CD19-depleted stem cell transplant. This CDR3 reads CASSLLGMSSYNEQFF. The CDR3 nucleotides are TGTGCCAGCAGCCTTCTGGGGATGAGCTCCTACAATGAGCAGTTCTTC.